These 28 T cell receptor beta chains were sequenced from one sample in a study of blood T cells in healthy people across ages. For the second PCR, which ran for about 7 to 11 cycles, a sample-barcoded 5' primer and a J-beta primer mix were used. TCRdb reprocessed the 5' RACE reads via MiXCR and lists one record per CDR3 protein. This table has some 700,000 distinct CDR3 sequences, approximately 39% appearing once. What was sequenced was blood. The receptor set was obtained from a woman aged 60-75 years in good health.

The V gene is TRBV12-3 or TRBV12-4, the J gene TRBJ2-1, with TRBD2 as a possible D gene (6 bases). There are 16 residues in the CDR3. Trimming stripped 5 bases from V and 0 bases from J, with 14 bases between. This CDR3 reads CASSPGTGNSYNEQFF. The CDR3 DNA follows: TGTGCCAGCAGTCCCGGGACTGGAAACTCCTACAATGAGCAGTTCTTC.

This clonotype was detected a few times. V and J are TRBV6-5 and TRBJ2-1, with D possibly being TRBD2 (6 bases). This CDR3 spans 15 amino acids. Per germline, CDR1 MNHEY and CDR2 SVGAGI. The ends were cut back, 1 base at V and 6 bases at J, with 13 bases in the middle. CDR3 loop: CASSYWGGAINEQFF. The DNA for the CDR3 is TGTGCCAGCAGTTACTGGGGAGGAGCTATCAATGAGCAGTTCTTC.

This clonotype was counted between two and nine times. The V and J genes are TRBV11-1 and TRBJ2-1; TRBD2 agrees at 10 bases. The V segment lost 5 bases and the J segment 8 bases; nucleotides outside the gene matches: 9. Per germline, CDR1 SGHAT and CDR2 FQDESV (reference sequence). The CDR3 is made up of 15 amino acids. CDR3 sequence reads: CASSRGLAEGDEQFF. Written as DNA, the CDR3 is TGTGCCAGCAGCCGCGGACTAGCGGAGGGCGATGAGCAGTTCTTC.

The CDR3 nucleotides read TGTGCCAGCAGCTTAGGCCTAACGGGAGAGCTCGAGCAGTACTTC. Translating gives CASSLGLTGELEQYF. The chain has TRBV7-9 and TRBJ2-7; D possibly corresponds to TRBD2 (6 bases). The CDR3 sequence is 15 residues long. Deletions cut 1 base from V and 6 bases from J, with 16 bases between. Germline values: CDR1 SEHNR, CDR2 FQNEAQ (reference sequence).

The rearrangement uses TRBV7-2 and TRBJ2-3, with 10 bases matching TRBD2. The CDR3 sequence is 17 residues long. CDR1 SGHTA and CDR2 FQGNSA come from the germline V gene. After removal of 5 bases from V and 4 bases from J, the junction contained 12 bases not matched to a gene. In nucleotides, the CDR3 is TGTGCCAGCAGCCCGAATAGCGGGGGGCTTCTATCAGATACGCAGTATTTT. Amino acids: CASSPNSGGLLSDTQYF.

The rearrangement links TRBV5-5 to TRBJ1-1; tentative D call: TRBD1 (6 bases). Trimming pared 4 bases from V and 0 bases from J, leaving 13 bases between. The CDR3 sequence is 15 residues long. Germline values: CDR1 SGHKS, CDR2 YYEKEE (reference sequence). The CDR3 loop is CASSARGAMNTEAFF. The CDR3 DNA reads as TGTGCCAGCAGCGCAAGGGGGGCAATGAACACTGAAGCTTTCTTT.

This clonotype was observed a handful of times. Here the CDR3 DNA reads TGTGCCAGCAGTGAGGCGGGCGGCTACACCTTC. This codes for CASSEAGGYTF. J is TRBJ1-2 and V is TRBV2, with D unclear. Trimming took off 3 bases at V and 8 bases at J, with 7 bases between the two ends. The CDR3 contains 11 residues. Germline CDR1 is SNHLY and CDR2 is FYNNEI.

This clonotype was counted between two and nine times. V gene TRBV7-2 combines with J gene TRBJ2-3, with 14 bases matching TRBD2. The ends lost 4 bases at V and 9 bases at J; junction bases unmatched: 9. CDR3 length equals 16 residues. The germline gives CDR1 SGHTA, CDR2 FQGNSA. The CDR3 sequence is CASSSKTSGGAATQYF. The CDR3 DNA sequence: TGTGCCAGCAGCTCGAAGACTAGCGGGGGGGCAGCCACGCAGTATTTT.

The rearrangement joins TRBV27 to TRBJ1-4; D is ambiguous. Per the germline V gene, CDR1 is MNHEY and CDR2 is SMNVEV (reference sequence). V dropped 3 bases and J dropped 5 bases, with 10 bases sitting between them. The CDR3 consists of 14 residues. CDR3 amino acids: CASSLAQPNEKLFF. The CDR3 coding sequence is TGTGCCAGCAGTTTGGCTCAGCCAAATGAAAAACTGTTTTTT.

There are many counts of this clonotype. The chain joins TRBV11-2 to TRBJ2-1; TRBD2 matches at 8 bases. Germline loops: CDR1 SGHAT, CDR2 FQNNGV. The CDR3 sequence is 16 residues long. V dropped 5 bases and J dropped 0; count of bases not matched to a gene: 6. The CDR3 DNA reads TGTGCCAGCAGCGCGGGACTAGGTGGCTCCTACAATGAGCAGTTCTTC. Translating gives CASSAGLGGSYNEQFF.

This clonotype appeared a few times. The J gene is TRBJ2-1, the V gene TRBV6-5, with 9 bases aligning to TRBD1. The CDR3 runs to 13 residues. Germline-derived CDR1 and CDR2 are MNHEY and SVGAGI. The ends lost 5 bases at V and 7 bases at J; junction bases unmatched: 3. The CDR3: CASSVTGGNEQFF. The CDR3 DNA reads as TGTGCCAGCAGTGTGACAGGGGGGAATGAGCAGTTCTTC.

The chain uses TRBV20-1 and TRBJ1-2; 7 bases fit TRBD1. Germline CDR1 and CDR2: DFQATT and SNEGSKA (reference sequence). With 5 bases clipped from V and 3 bases from J, the junction kept 6 bases outside the gene matches. This CDR3 comprises 13 residues. This CDR3 reads CSAPGGDYYGYTF. The DNA for the CDR3 is TGCAGTGCTCCAGGGGGGGATTACTATGGCTACACCTTC.

J is TRBJ2-1 and V is TRBV12-3 or TRBV12-4, with 10 bases identical to TRBD2. There are 17 residues in the CDR3. The ends lost 4 bases at V and 0 bases at J; junction bases unmatched: 6. CDR3 DNA: TGTGCCAGCAGTTCAAAACTAGCGGGAAACTCCTACAATGAGCAGTTCTTC. Residues: CASSSKLAGNSYNEQFF.

CDR3 bases: TGCGCCAGCAGCCAAGTAGAAGGGACCTACGGAGAGCAGTACTTC. Translated, it gives CASSQVEGTYGEQYF. The V gene is TRBV4-3, the J gene TRBJ2-5; the D gene could be TRBD1 or TRBD2 (5 bases each). Trimming removed 1 base from V and 11 bases from J, with 20 bases in between. There are 15 residues in the CDR3. The germline CDR1 and CDR2 sequences are LGHNA and YSLEER.

The V and J genes are TRBV28 and TRBJ1-6; 7 bases agree with TRBD1. Unmatched junction bases numbered 4, after V lost 7 bases and J lost 7 bases. The CDR3 sequence is 13 residues long. The germline CDR1 and CDR2 sequences are MDHEN and SYDVKM. The CDR3 DNA is TGTGCCAGCACCCTACAGGGGAATTCACCCCTCCACTTT. Its translation is CASTLQGNSPLHF. Together with reference TRBV28 and TRBJ1-6, the CDR3 gives the full variable domain: DVKVTQSSRYLVKRTGEKVFLECVQDMDHENMFWYRQDPGLGLRLIYFSYDVKMKEKGDIPEGYSVSREKKERFSLILESASTNQTSMYLCASTLQGNSPLHFGNGTRLTVT.

The rearrangement joins TRBV2 to TRBJ2-3; D might be TRBD1 (7 bases). Germline-derived CDR1 and CDR2 are SNHLY and FYNNEI. The CDR3 extends over 15 amino acids. The ends were cut back, 3 bases at V and 4 bases at J, with 14 bases in the middle. CDR3 in amino acids: CASSDRQGGPDTQYF. Here the CDR3 DNA reads TGTGCCAGCAGTGATCGGCAGGGGGGCCCAGATACGCAGTATTTT.

CDR3 in DNA: TGTGCCAGCAGCTTCTCGACTAGTTCCACTGAGCAGTTCTTC. Translated: CASSFSTSSTEQFF. The rearrangement joins TRBV7-2 to TRBJ2-1; D may be TRBD2 (6 bases). Germline V gene data show CDR1 as SGHTA and CDR2 as FQGNSA. The ends were cut back, 3 bases at V and 9 bases at J, with 15 bases in the middle. The CDR3 has 14 residues.

Of note for this clonotype: A much larger clone sits a single nucleotide away, making a read error possible. V is TRBV29-1 and J is TRBJ1-1; D possibly corresponds to TRBD1 (5 bases). CDR3 length: 13 residues. Trimming removed 4 bases from V and 0 bases from J, with 9 bases in between. The V gene's germline CDR1 is SQVTM and CDR2 ANQGSEA. CDR3 amino acids: CSVGRGLNTEAFF. CDR3 DNA: TGCAGCGTTGGCCGGGGGTTGAACACTGAAGCTTTCTTT.

This clonotype was picked up many times. The rearrangement uses TRBV27 and TRBJ2-7; no firm D call. The CDR3 runs 14 residues. V was pared by 3 bases and J by 1 base, with 10 bases between. CDR1 and CDR2 (germline): MNHEY, SMNVEV (reference sequence). Written as DNA, the CDR3 is TGTGCCAGCAGTTTCCCGGACCGTTCCTACGAGCAGTACTTC. Translating it yields CASSFPDRSYEQYF.

The chain has TRBV11-2 and TRBJ2-1, with unresolved D. The end of the DNA fits TRBJ2-7 better, so the J call may be wrong. CDR1 SGHAT and CDR2 FQNNGV come from the germline V gene. CDR3 length: 15 residues. The chain's CDR3 is CASTPMTTAYNEQYF. CDR3 bases: TGTGCCAGCACACCCATGACGACTGCATACAATGAGCAGTACTTC.

This sequence joins TRBV18 and TRBJ2-1; perhaps TRBD2 as D (6 bases). CDR3 length equals 21 residues. Trimming took 3 bases from V and 2 from J, leaving 29 bases between them. Per the germline V gene, CDR1 is KGHSH and CDR2 is LQKENI. The CDR3 loop is CASSPGRESLQGFAPYNEQFF. Written as DNA, the CDR3 is TGTGCCAGCTCACCGGGGCGGGAAAGTCTTCAGGGTTTTGCCCCCTACAATGAGCAGTTCTTC.

This clonotype was detected only a few times. The chain carries TRBV29-1 and TRBJ1-2, with 8 nucleotides matching TRBD1. This CDR3 has 12 amino acids. Germline-derived CDR1 and CDR2 are SQVTM and ANQGSEA. The V segment lost 4 bases and the J segment 5 bases; nucleotides outside the gene matches: 3. CDR3 in amino acids: CSVAGGSYGYTF. CDR3 DNA: TGCAGCGTTGCAGGGGGCTCTTATGGCTACACCTTC.

This clonotype was seen repeatedly, ten times or more. This sequence joins TRBV29-1 and TRBJ2-7, with TRBD2 identical over 8 bases. This CDR3 has 14 residues. Unmatched junction bases numbered 12, after V lost 7 bases and J lost 4 bases. CDR1 SQVTM and CDR2 ANQGSEA come from the germline V gene. The CDR3 protein is CSASRATSAYEQYF. CDR3 in DNA: TGCAGCGCTAGCCGAGCGACTAGCGCTTACGAGCAGTACTTC.

The chain links TRBV6-2 or TRBV6-3 to TRBJ2-1; 10 positions match TRBD2. Unmatched junction bases numbered 3, after V lost 0 bases and J lost 7 bases. CDR1 and CDR2 (germline): MNHEY, SVGEGT. This CDR3 is built from 15 residues. The CDR3 DNA reads TGTGCCAGCAGTTACTCAGCGGGGGGGCCGAATGAGCAGTTCTTC. Amino acids: CASSYSAGGPNEQFF.

This clonotype was counted only a few times. The chain recombines TRBV5-1 with TRBJ1-4; a weak D match, TRBD1 (5 bases). Germline assignment: CDR1 SGHRS and CDR2 YFSETQ. Trimming removed 4 bases from V and 1 base from J, with 11 bases in between. CDR3 size: 15 residues. The CDR3 DNA reads TGCGCCAGCAGCGCCGACAGTGTAACTAATGAAAAACTGTTTTTT. The encoded protein is CASSADSVTNEKLFF.

J is TRBJ2-1 and V is TRBV12-3 or TRBV12-4; D possibly corresponds to TRBD1 (5 bases). The V and J ends lost 1 base and 8 bases respectively, with 9 bases between them. The CDR3 runs to 13 residues. The CDR3 region is CASSLVRADEQFF. The CDR3, as DNA: TGTGCCAGCAGTTTAGTCAGGGCGGATGAGCAGTTCTTC.

This clonotype was picked up a small number of times. V and J are TRBV6-2 or TRBV6-3 and TRBJ1-2; D possibly corresponds to TRBD1 (6 bases). This CDR3 contains 13 residues. CDR1 and CDR2 (germline): MNHEY, SVGEGT. Deletions cut 6 bases from V and 4 bases from J, with 12 bases between. The CDR3 coding sequence is TGTGCCAGCAGCTCGGGGGCGATCTATGGCTACACCTTC. It specifies CASSSGAIYGYTF.

The CDR3: CASRDVGTGDQPQHF. The CDR3 DNA is TGTGCCAGCAGGGACGTCGGGACAGGAGATCAGCCCCAGCATTTT. This chain connects TRBV28 to TRBJ1-5; TRBD1 matches 8 bases. Germline V lookup: CDR1 MDHEN, CDR2 SYDVKM. The CDR3 has 15 amino acids. With 6 bases clipped from V and 5 bases from J, the junction kept 9 bases outside the gene matches.